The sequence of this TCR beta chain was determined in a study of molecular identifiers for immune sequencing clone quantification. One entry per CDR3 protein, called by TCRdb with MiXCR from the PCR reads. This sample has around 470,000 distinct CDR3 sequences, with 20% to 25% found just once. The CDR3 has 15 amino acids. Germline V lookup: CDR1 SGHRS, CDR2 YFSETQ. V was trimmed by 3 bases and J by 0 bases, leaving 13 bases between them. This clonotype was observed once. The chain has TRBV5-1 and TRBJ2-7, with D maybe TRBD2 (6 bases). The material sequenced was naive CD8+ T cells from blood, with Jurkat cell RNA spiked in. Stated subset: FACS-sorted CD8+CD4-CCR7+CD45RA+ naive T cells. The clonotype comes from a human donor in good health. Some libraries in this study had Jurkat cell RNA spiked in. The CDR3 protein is CASSSVAGLSYEQYF. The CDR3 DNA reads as TGCGCCAGCAGCTCCGTGGCGGGACTCTCCTACGAGCAGTACTTC.